One T cell receptor (beta chain) is described in this entry. The method was immunoSEQ multiplex PCR; TCRdb's version includes in-frame clones alone and lacks a portion of them. This table has under 65,000 clones, around 90% appearing once. This specimen comes from a study of control samples from healthy donors and cancer patients. Germline CDR1 and CDR2: SEHNR and FQNEAQ (reference sequence). CDR3 size: 14 residues. V lost 3 bases and J lost 1, with 7 bases in between. The sequence came from a man younger than 45 with colorectal cancer. The sequenced material came from PBMCs. V and J are TRBV7-9 and TRBJ2-1; D is perhaps TRBD1 (5 bases). In DNA, the CDR3 is TGTGCCAGCAGCTTTCCAGGGTCCTACAATGAGCAGTTCTTC. It translates to CASSFPGSYNEQFF.